This T cell receptor (beta chain) stems from a study of metastatic and nonmetastatic thyroid tumors. Looking at the study overall: The authors compared repertoires across blood and tumor or nodule tissue from malignant and benign thyroid patients.

Germline V lookup: CDR1 ENHRY, CDR2 SYGVKD. Trimming removed 6 bases at V and 1 base at J, with 9 bases between. This CDR3 comprises 13 residues. The entire patient cohort was treatment-naive prior to thyroid surgery. Study-wide findings and caveats: Malignant thyroid tumors reportedly had TCR beta diversity that was significantly higher than in benign nodules, in blood and tumor.

This clone was picked up many times. The antigen is unknown. As handled by the study authors: Between-group CDR3 differences, defined by clinicopathological status, yielded a distant-metastasis classifier for papillary thyroid cancer. Using MiXCR, TCRdb re-called clones from the PCR reads. TCRdb, not the original authors, processed these V and J calls. The sample has roughly 45,000 clones, approximately 3% seen once. V usage is TRBV10-3 and J usage is TRBJ1-1; no clear D. The sample comprised blood. The TCR sequence derives from a female donor with papillary thyroid cancer or a benign thyroid nodule (not recorded which). Some clones in this sample may be carry-over from other donors' samples. The CDR3 DNA sequence: TGTGCCATCAGGAGAGAGAGGAACACTGAAGCTTTCTTT. Amino acid sequence: CAIRRERNTEAFF.